What follows are 3 T cell receptor beta chains derived from one specimen sequenced in a study of cytomegalovirus exposure and HLA in healthy donors. Both 60 Vbeta primers and 13 Jbeta primers went into the PCR. The method was immunoSEQ multiplex PCR; TCRdb's version includes in-frame clones alone and lacks a portion of them. The sample records 150,000 to 200,000 clones, roughly 82% being singletons. The specimen sequenced was PBMCs. Receptors were obtained from a man aged 45-60 years in good health and CMV-seropositive.

The table lists this clone with a count of one. DNA for the CDR3: TGTGCCAGCTCACCACCGAGCCAATTTGGCTACACCTTC. Protein product: CASSPPSQFGYTF. The V and J genes are TRBV18 and TRBJ1-2; D gene uncertain. The CDR3 is 13 residues long. The V gene's germline CDR1 is KGHSH and CDR2 LQKENI. V lost 0 bases to trimming and J lost 7 bases, with 9 bases between them.

In this sample, this clone turned up once. The genes are TRBV7-9 and TRBJ2-6; TRBD1 agrees at 7 bases. From germline, CDR1 is SEHNR and CDR2 FQNEAQ (reference sequence). The CDR3 covers 18 residues. Trimming removed 4 bases from V and 0 bases from J; junction bases left unmatched: 9. CDR3 protein: CASSSFGTVISGANVLTF. CDR3 sequence (DNA): TGTGCCAGCAGCTCTTTCGGGACAGTAATCTCTGGGGCCAACGTCCTGACTTTC.

The chain employs TRBV2 and TRBJ1-1, with 7 bases lining up with TRBD1. Germline trimming cut 6 bases from V and 8 bases from J; bases unmatched to any gene: 6. CDR1 and CDR2 (germline): SNHLY, FYNNEI. This CDR3 is built from 12 residues. The CDR3 DNA reads as TGTGCCAGCAGAGGGGACAGACCCGAAGCTTTCTTT. Translated, it gives CASRGDRPEAFF.